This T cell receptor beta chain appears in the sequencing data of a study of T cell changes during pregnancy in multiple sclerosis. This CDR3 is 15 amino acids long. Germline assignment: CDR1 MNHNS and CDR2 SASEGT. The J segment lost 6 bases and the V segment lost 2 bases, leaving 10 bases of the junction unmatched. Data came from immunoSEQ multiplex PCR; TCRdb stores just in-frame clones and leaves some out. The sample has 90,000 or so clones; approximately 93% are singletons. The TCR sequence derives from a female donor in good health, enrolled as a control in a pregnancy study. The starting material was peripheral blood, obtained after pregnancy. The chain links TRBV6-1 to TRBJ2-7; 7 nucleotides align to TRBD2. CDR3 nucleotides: TGTGCCAGCAGTGAATTTGGGGGGGTCAACGGCGAGCAGTACTTC. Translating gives CASSEFGGVNGEQYF.